This is a list of T cell receptor beta chains from one sample in a study of shared clonotypes between healthy human individuals. Sequencing used immunoSEQ multiplex PCR; TCRdb keeps in-frame clones, though not all of them. This sample has some 2,100,000 clones, with more than 90% found just once. The source material was naive CD4+ T cells sorted from blood. The receptor set was obtained from a young man in good health. Both conserved end residues are part of each CDR3. Each record gives: D gene, V gene, J gene, clone size, CDR3 protein, CDR3 DNA. A D gene is named only where the DNA matches it firmly. Some rows have no size entry. The others give once, few or many, or a class for an expanded clone.

>-|TRBV28|TRBJ2-5|-
CASSILGQGYGTQYF
TGTGCCAGCAGTATTCTGGGGCAGGGGTATGGGACCCAGTACTTC
>-|TRBV7-2|TRBJ1-5|-
CASSLVFPSGPQHF
TGTGCCAGCAGCTTAGTTTTCCCCTCAGGGCCCCAGCATTTT
>-|TRBV12-5|TRBJ1-6|-
CASGRPGPNPPLHF
TGTGCTAGTGGCCGCCCGGGACCCAATCCACCCCTCCACTTT
>-|TRBV7-2|TRBJ2-1|-
CASSLLGKQNYNEQFF
TGTGCCAGCAGCTTACTCGGGAAGCAGAACTACAATGAGCAGTTCTTC
>-|TRBV19|TRBJ2-1|-
CASSMEIGQHNEQFF
TGTGCCAGTAGTATGGAGATTGGACAGCACAATGAGCAGTTCTTC
>-|TRBV11-2|TRBJ2-7|-
CASSLGRLAGEQYF
TGTGCCAGCAGCTTAGGAAGGCTGGCTGGGGAGCAGTACTTC
>-|TRBV2|TRBJ2-3|once
CASSERKRGASMADTQYF
TGTGCCAGCAGTGAAAGGAAACGGGGGGCCTCAATGGCAGATACGCAGTATTTT
>-|TRBV6-1|TRBJ1-1|once
CASSDKGFVTEAFF
TGTGCCAGCAGTGATAAGGGGTTTGTCACTGAAGCTTTCTTT
>TRBD1|TRBV6-5|TRBJ1-1|-
CASSFGTGKTEAFF
TGTGCCAGCAGCTTCGGGACAGGGAAAACTGAAGCTTTCTTT
>TRBD2|TRBV5-6|TRBJ2-3|-
CASGRGGTSGTSTDTQYF
TGTGCCAGCGGCAGGGGAGGGACTAGCGGAACTAGCACAGATACGCAGTATTTT
>-|TRBV30|TRBJ2-4|-
CAWSKLAKNIQYF
TGTGCCTGGAGTAAGCTAGCCAAAAACATTCAGTACTTC
>-|TRBV6-1|TRBJ1-2|-
CASRQTNYGYTF
TGTGCCAGCAGACAGACAAACTATGGCTACACCTTC
>TRBD1|TRBV27|TRBJ1-4|once
CASRGQRSTNEKLFF
TGTGCCAGCAGGGGACAGCGATCAACTAATGAAAAACTGTTTTTT
>-|TRBV5-4|TRBJ1-6|-
CASSLDQPDNSPLHF
TGTGCCAGCAGCTTGGACCAACCGGATAATTCACCCCTCCACTTT
>-|TRBV25-1|TRBJ1-2|-
CASSEYLGFGGYTF
TGTGCCAGCAGTGAATATTTGGGGTTTGGTGGCTACACCTTC
>-|TRBV6-6|TRBJ1-1|-
CASSQLGDVAFF
TGTGCCAGCAGTCAGCTTGGGGACGTAGCTTTCTTT
>-|TRBV18|TRBJ2-3|-
CASSPQGSQGTQYF
TGTGCCAGCTCACCACAGGGGTCACAAGGTACGCAGTATTTT
>-|TRBV7-2|TRBJ2-3|-
CASSLGISTDTQYF
TGTGCCAGCAGCTTAGGAATTAGCACAGATACGCAGTATTTT
>TRBD1|TRBV6-1|TRBJ2-7|-
CASSEETGPSYEQYF
TGTGCCAGCAGTGAAGAGACAGGGCCTTCCTACGAGCAGTACTTC
>-|TRBV30|TRBJ2-2|-
CAWSVSPAGELFF
TGTGCCTGGAGTGTTTCCCCAGCCGGGGAGCTGTTTTTT
>TRBD1|TRBV6-5|TRBJ2-1|-
CASSLRQGHEQFF
TGTGCCAGCAGTTTGCGACAGGGGCATGAGCAGTTCTTC
>-|TRBV10-3|TRBJ2-7|-
CAISGTGYEQYF
TGTGCCATCAGTGGTACAGGCTACGAGCAGTACTTC
>TRBD2|TRBV5-4|TRBJ2-7|-
CASSLAGGLYEQYF
TGTGCCAGCAGCTTGGCGGGAGGTCTCTACGAGCAGTACTTC
>-|TRBV7-9|TRBJ2-3|once
CASSLVRGTWLDTQYF
TGTGCCAGCAGCTTAGTCAGGGGCACCTGGCTAGATACGCAGTATTTT
>TRBD2|TRBV30|TRBJ2-1|-
CAWTPPGGAYNEQFF
TGTGCCTGGACCCCCCCGGGGGGAGCCTACAATGAGCAGTTCTTC
>TRBD1|TRBV27|TRBJ2-7|-
CASTPRTGEYEQYF
TGTGCCAGCACCCCGAGGACAGGAGAGTACGAGCAGTACTTC